A single sample is the source of the 15 T cell receptor beta chains below, sequenced in a study of blood T cell repertoires in COVID-19. Only in-frame clones appear in the TCRdb table, and some are missing; sequencing was by immunoSEQ multiplex PCR. The sample records 200,000 to 300,000 clones, roughly 86% being singletons. Sequenced material: peripheral blood. The receptors stem from a woman aged 30 to 39 who had recovered from COVID-19.

V gene TRBV7-2 combines with J gene TRBJ2-7; TRBD1 matches at 7 bases. V lost 5 bases to trimming and J lost 1 base; unmatched junction nucleotides: 8. The CDR3 spans 15 residues. The germline CDR1 and CDR2 sequences are SGHTA and FQGNSA. The CDR3 spells CASSQAGTASYEQYF. The CDR3 bases are TGTGCCAGCAGCCAAGCCGGGACAGCGTCCTACGAGCAGTACTTC. Full variable domain (outside the CDR3, taken from reference TRBV7-2 and TRBJ2-7): GAGVSQSPSNKVTEKGKDVELRCDPISGHTALYWYRQSLGQGLEFLIYFQGNSAPDKSGLPSDRFSAERTGGSVSTLTIQRTQQEDSAVYLCASSQAGTASYEQYFGPGTRLTVT.

This chain connects TRBV3-1 (or the pseudogene TRBV3-2) to TRBJ2-3, with 12 bases lining up with TRBD2. J lost 5 bases, V lost 4 bases, and 7 bases had no gene match. The CDR3 runs to 16 residues. Looked up from germline, CDR1 is LGHDT and CDR2 is YNNKEL (reference sequence). CDR3 amino acids: CASSPLAGGLGDTQYF. The CDR3 bases are TGTGCCAGCAGCCCGCTAGCGGGGGGGCTGGGAGATACGCAGTATTTT.

This clone was counted once. CDR3 residues: CASSLGAIYEQYF. The DNA for the CDR3 is TGTGCCAGCAGCCTGGGGGCAATTTACGAGCAGTACTTC. The chain is built from TRBV5-6 and TRBJ2-7, with D perhaps matching TRBD1 (6 bases). This CDR3 has 13 amino acids. CDR1 is SGHDT and CDR2 is YYEEEE in the germline V gene. Trimming removed 4 bases at V and 4 bases at J, with 12 bases between.

The V and J genes are TRBV2 and TRBJ2-7, with 11 bases lining up with TRBD2. Germline CDR1 and CDR2: SNHLY and FYNNEI. The CDR3 is made up of 14 amino acids. The V and J ends lost 6 bases and 6 bases, in that order; junction bases with no gene match: 7. CDR3 nucleotide sequence: TGTGCCAGCAGGGCACTAGCGGGGGTTGCCGAGCAGTACTTC. This codes for CASRALAGVAEQYF. The full variable domain, in which reference TRBV2 and TRBJ2-7 provide the parts outside the CDR3, is EPEVTQTPSHQVTQMGQEVILRCVPISNHLYFYWYRQILGQKVEFLVSFYNNEISEKSEIFDDQFSVERPDGSNFTLKIRSTKLEDSAMYFCASRALAGVAEQYFGPGTRLTVT.

The rearrangement uses TRBV6-6 and TRBJ1-4; 8 bases match TRBD1. The CDR3 is made up of 16 amino acids. With 2 bases clipped from V and 6 bases from J, the junction kept 8 bases outside the gene matches. Germline CDR1 reads MNHNY; CDR2 reads SVGAGI (reference sequence). In nucleotides, the CDR3 is TGTGCCAGCAGTTACACGGCGGGACAGGACTATGAAAAACTGTTTTTT. As protein: CASSYTAGQDYEKLFF.

This chain connects TRBV6-5 to TRBJ2-7; maybe TRBD1 (6 bases). This CDR3 is built from 14 residues. V shed 11 bases and J shed 4 bases, with 21 bases lying between them. CDR1 and CDR2 from the germline V gene are MNHEY and SVGAGI. The CDR3 loop is CAVSPGDMMYEQYF. The CDR3 DNA follows: TGTGCCGTTTCCCCCGGGGACATGATGTACGAGCAGTACTTC.

The chain has TRBV4-1 and TRBJ2-1, with TRBD2 matching over 9 bases. J lost 4 bases, V lost 4 bases, and 8 bases had no gene match. This CDR3 comprises 16 residues. In germline, CDR1 is MGHRA, CDR2 YSYEKL. The CDR3 reads CASSPEIAGEYNEQFF. The CDR3 DNA follows: TGCGCCAGCAGCCCCGAAATAGCGGGGGAGTACAATGAGCAGTTCTTC.

The chain carries TRBV19 and TRBJ1-2; 7 bases align to TRBD1. J lost 5 bases, V lost 3 bases, and 9 bases had no gene match. The CDR3 runs to 15 residues. Per germline, CDR1 LNHDA and CDR2 SQIVND (reference sequence). CDR3 DNA: TGTGCCAGTAGTATTTGGACAGGAGCGCCTTATGGCTACACCTTC. Its protein is CASSIWTGAPYGYTF.

This clone was seen more than once but under ten times. The rearrangement joins TRBV6-4 to TRBJ2-1; 7 nucleotides align to TRBD2. This CDR3 is built from 15 residues. CDR1 is MRHNA, CDR2 SNTAGT, per germline. V trimming: 4 bases; J trimming: 6 bases; junction bases outside the gene matches: 9. The chain's CDR3 is CASSVRSGESNEQFF. The CDR3 DNA follows: TGTGCCAGCAGTGTCAGAAGCGGGGAAAGCAATGAGCAGTTCTTC.

This sequence joins TRBV19 and TRBJ2-7; 11 bases align to TRBD1. V shed 4 bases and J 5 bases; nucleotides not matched to a gene: 4. Germline assignment: CDR1 LNHDA and CDR2 SQIVND (reference sequence). CDR3 length: 14 residues. CDR3 amino acids: CASSTGQGADEQYF. In DNA form, the CDR3 reads TGTGCCAGTAGTACAGGACAGGGGGCAGACGAGCAGTACTTC.

The V and J genes are TRBV7-9 and TRBJ2-7, with D unclear. V was shortened by 6 bases and J by 0 bases, with 18 bases between the two germline ends. The CDR3 consists of 16 residues. Germline V gives CDR1 SEHNR, CDR2 FQNEAQ (reference sequence). The CDR3 DNA is TGTGCCAGCAGTCAATCATCGCAGGTTCACTCCTACGAGCAGTACTTC. This encodes CASSQSSQVHSYEQYF. Full variable domain (remainder filled in from reference TRBV7-9 and TRBJ2-7): DTGVSQNPRHKITKRGQNVTFRCDPISEHNRLYWYRQTLGQGPEFLTYFQNEAQLEKSRLLSDRFSAERPKGSFSTLEIQRTEQGDSAMYLCASSQSSQVHSYEQYFGPGTRLTVT.

The chain couples TRBV9 to TRBJ2-3; possibly TRBD2 for D (6 bases). The germline V gene has CDR1 SGDLS and CDR2 YYNGEE. CDR3 length: 14 amino acids. V was cut by 0 bases and J by 6 bases, with 11 bases left in between. The CDR3 reads CASSVGGVADTQYF. The CDR3 bases are TGTGCCAGCAGCGTAGGGGGGGTTGCGGATACGCAGTATTTT.

The chain couples TRBV24-1 to TRBJ2-5; TRBD1 matches 10 bases. The CDR3 loop spans 17 amino acids. Germline V lookup: CDR1 KGHDR, CDR2 SFDVKD. The V and J ends lost 3 bases and 3 bases, in that order; junction bases with no gene match: 9. The CDR3 region has the DNA TGTGCCACCAGTGATCTTTGGACAGGGGGATTTGAAGAGACCCAGTACTTC. It translates to CATSDLWTGGFEETQYF.

This clone came up once. This rearrangement joins TRBV4-1 to TRBJ1-1; D is possibly TRBD1 (5 bases). This CDR3 region has 17 residues. Deletions cut 1 base from V and 6 bases from J, with 21 bases between. Per germline, CDR1 MGHRA and CDR2 YSYEKL. CDR3 amino acids: CASSQVMGREGVAEAFF. The CDR3 bases are TGCGCCAGCAGCCAAGTAATGGGCAGGGAGGGAGTGGCTGAAGCTTTCTTT.

The chain employs TRBV4-1 and TRBJ2-1; possible D gene TRBD2, 6 bases. V was shortened by 0 bases and J by 0 bases, with 12 bases between the two germline ends. CDR1 and CDR2 (germline): MGHRA, YSYEKL. The CDR3 length is 17 residues. CDR3 sequence reads: CASSQDLTSTSYNEQFF. Here the CDR3 DNA reads TGCGCCAGCAGCCAAGACTTAACTAGCACCTCCTACAATGAGCAGTTCTTC.